One sample yielded the 16 T cell receptor beta chains listed below, sequenced in a study of blood T cell repertoires in COVID-19. Assay: immunoSEQ multiplex PCR; the TCRdb copy retains only in-frame clones and omits some. The sample includes 50,000 to 80,000 clones, about 93% of them seen just once. The sequenced sample consisted of peripheral blood. These receptors all stem from an elderly woman with active COVID-19.

A single count supports this clone. This chain uses TRBV10-3 with TRBJ2-1, with D possibly being TRBD2 (6 bases). The CDR3 contains 15 residues. The V end was cut by 3 bases, the J end by 9 bases, with 18 bases between. Per germline, CDR1 ENHRY and CDR2 SYGVKD. The CDR3 nucleotides read TGTGCCATCAGTGAAGGTAGCGGAGGTACAAGTGAGCAGTTCTTC. Translating it yields CAISEGSGGTSEQFF.

CDR3 loop: CASSLGQRQGEAFF. CDR3 nucleotides: TGCGCCAGCAGCCTAGGACAGAGGCAAGGTGAAGCTTTCTTT. The rearrangement links TRBV5-1 to TRBJ1-1, with D possibly TRBD1 on 6 matching bases. This CDR3 is built from 14 residues. V lost 4 bases and J lost 7, with 17 bases in between. Germline lookup yields CDR1 SGHRS and CDR2 YFSETQ.

This chain connects TRBV19 to TRBJ1-6, with D possibly TRBD1 on 5 matching bases. V lost 7 bases, J lost 7 bases, and 17 bases lay in between. This CDR3 has 15 residues. Germline values: CDR1 LNHDA, CDR2 SQIVND (reference sequence). CDR3 sequence: CASTPAQGRNSPLHF. The DNA for the CDR3 is TGTGCCAGTACCCCGGCCCAGGGTAGAAATTCACCCCTCCACTTT. Combining the CDR3 with reference TRBV19 and TRBJ1-6 gives the whole variable domain DGGITQSPKYLFRKEGQNVTLSCEQNLNHDAMYWYRQDPGQGLRLIYYSQIVNDFQKGDIAEGYSVSREKKESFPLTVTSAQKNPTAFYLCASTPAQGRNSPLHFGNGTRLTVT.

In this sample, this clone turned up a few times. V usage is TRBV2 and J usage is TRBJ2-1; TRBD1 matches 8 bases. The CDR3 is 14 amino acids. Per germline, CDR1 SNHLY and CDR2 FYNNEI. The trim removed 6 bases at V and 6 bases at J, leaving 7 bases unmatched. The CDR3 DNA follows: TGTGCCAGCAGGGCAGGGGGCTTCCTCAATGAGCAGTTCTTC. Translated: CASRAGGFLNEQFF.

The genes are TRBV5-1 and TRBJ2-3; 9 bases align to TRBD1. The CDR3 has 13 amino acids. The ends lost 4 bases at V and 6 bases at J; junction bases unmatched: 3. CDR1 and CDR2 from the germline V gene are SGHRS and YFSETQ. This chain's CDR3 is CASSKDRGDTQYF. The DNA of the CDR3 is TGCGCCAGCAGCAAAGACAGGGGGGATACGCAGTATTTT.

This chain links TRBV5-6 with TRBJ2-7; TRBD1 is a possible D gene (7 bases). This CDR3 comprises 14 residues. Between the trimmed V and J ends, which lost 3 bases and 2 bases, there was a span of 12 bases. Per the germline V gene, CDR1 is SGHDT and CDR2 is YYEEEE. This CDR3 reads CASSWRDSPYEQYV. CDR3 nucleotides: TGTGCCAGCAGCTGGCGGGACAGTCCCTACGAGCAGTACGTC.

The genes are TRBV12-5 and TRBJ1-5; a possible D gene is TRBD1 (5 bases). Deletions cut 6 bases from V and 6 bases from J, with 12 bases between. Per germline, CDR1 LGHNT and CDR2 FRNRAP. The CDR3 has 13 amino acids. The chain's CDR3 is CASGGQGGQPQHF. CDR3 bases: TGTGCTAGTGGGGGCCAGGGTGGTCAGCCCCAGCATTTT.

The V call is TRBV3-1 (or the pseudogene TRBV3-2), the J call TRBJ2-3; 11 bases align to TRBD2. V shed 3 bases and J 9 bases; nucleotides not matched to a gene: 20. Germline V CDR1 and CDR2: LGHDT, YNNKEL (reference sequence). The CDR3 has 19 amino acids. The DNA of the CDR3 is TGTGCCAGCAGCCACCCCTCCCTTCGACTAGCGGGGCCTGGGTCCACGCAGTATTTT. This encodes CASSHPSLRLAGPGSTQYF.

V usage is TRBV5-1 and J usage is TRBJ2-1; the D gene is possibly TRBD2 (5 bases). Trimming removed 4 bases at V and 5 bases at J, with 19 bases between. Germline V gene sequence: CDR1 SGHRS, CDR2 YFSETQ. The CDR3 is 16 residues long. The CDR3 DNA reads TGCGCCAGCAGCCACCCTGGGTTCGGGAACAACAATGAGCAGTTCTTC. It yields the protein CASSHPGFGNNNEQFF.

CDR3 loop: CSVTGSSEQYF. CDR3 coding DNA: TGCAGTGTTACAGGGTCGAGCGAGCAGTACTTC. This chain links TRBV20-1 with TRBJ2-7; D possibly corresponds to TRBD1 (6 bases). CDR3 size: 11 residues. The V gene's germline CDR1 is DFQATT and CDR2 SNEGSKA (reference sequence). Trimming removed 7 bases from V and 6 bases from J, with 13 bases in between.

This chain connects TRBV5-4 to TRBJ2-3; D not resolved. CDR3 length equals 14 residues. Germline V CDR1 and CDR2: SGHNT, YYREEE (reference sequence). The V gene lost 6 bases and the J gene lost 6 bases, with 17 bases spanning the gap. This chain's CDR3 is CASNEGGPWDTQYF. DNA for the CDR3: TGTGCCAGCAATGAAGGCGGTCCGTGGGATACGCAGTATTTT.

The chain has TRBV7-9 and TRBJ2-5; possible D gene TRBD1, 5 bases. In germline, CDR1 is SEHNR, CDR2 FQNEAQ (reference sequence). Trimming took 3 bases from V and 5 from J, leaving 7 bases between them. The CDR3 is made up of 12 amino acids. This chain's CDR3 is CASSFSGETQYF. The CDR3 DNA reads TGTGCCAGCAGCTTCTCAGGGGAGACCCAGTACTTC.

V and J are TRBV10-3 and TRBJ1-1; TRBD1 matches at 11 bases. The CDR3 has 14 residues. The V and J ends lost 7 bases and 7 bases, in that order; junction bases with no gene match: 8. CDR1 is ENHRY, CDR2 SYGVKD, per germline. The CDR3 loop is CAITMDRGQSEAFF. The CDR3 region has the DNA TGTGCCATCACCATGGACAGGGGGCAGAGTGAAGCTTTCTTT.

The chain is built from TRBV27 and TRBJ2-5; 10 positions agree with TRBD1. The CDR3 has 16 residues. Germline V gene data show CDR1 as MNHEY and CDR2 as SMNVEV (reference sequence). The J segment lost 2 bases and the V segment lost 5 bases, leaving 8 bases of the junction unmatched. CDR3 bases: TGTGCCAGCAGTCCCCGGGACAGGGGCTTGCAAGAGACCCAGTACTTC. Translated: CASSPRDRGLQETQYF.

The genes are TRBV2 and TRBJ2-2, with D perhaps TRBD2 (5 bases). Germline V lookup: CDR1 SNHLY, CDR2 FYNNEI. The CDR3 is made up of 14 amino acids. V shed 7 bases and J shed 0 bases, with 9 bases lying between them. Here the CDR3 reads CASMEASNTGELFF. The CDR3 DNA sequence: TGTGCCAGCATGGAGGCCTCGAACACCGGGGAGCTGTTTTTT.

The genes are TRBV12-5 and TRBJ1-5; 7 positions match TRBD1. This CDR3 has 15 residues. V shed 3 bases and J 1 base; nucleotides not matched to a gene: 3. Germline V gives CDR1 LGHNT, CDR2 FRNRAP. CDR3 in DNA: TGTGCTAGTGGTTTTGCAGGGGGAAGCAATCAGCCCCAGCATTTT. Translating gives CASGFAGGSNQPQHF.